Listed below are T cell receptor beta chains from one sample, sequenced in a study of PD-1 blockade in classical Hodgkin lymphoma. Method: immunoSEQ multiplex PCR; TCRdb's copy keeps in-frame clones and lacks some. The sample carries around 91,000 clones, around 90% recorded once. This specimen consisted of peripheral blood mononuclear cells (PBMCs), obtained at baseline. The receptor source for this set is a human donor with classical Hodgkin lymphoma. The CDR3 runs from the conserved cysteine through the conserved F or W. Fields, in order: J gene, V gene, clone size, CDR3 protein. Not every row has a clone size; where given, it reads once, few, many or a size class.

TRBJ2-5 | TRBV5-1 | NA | CASSQLTHQETQYF
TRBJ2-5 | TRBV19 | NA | CASSPYLLAAQETQYF
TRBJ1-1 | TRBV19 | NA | CASRTGVIVNTEAFF
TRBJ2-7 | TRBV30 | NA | CAWSRGLSSEQYF
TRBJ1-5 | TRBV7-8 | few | CASSLAVNSNQPQHF
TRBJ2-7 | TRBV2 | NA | CASSARQTNYEQYF
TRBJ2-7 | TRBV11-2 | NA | CASSLEGTSGYEQYF
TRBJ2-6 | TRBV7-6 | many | CASSYGTENSGANVLTF
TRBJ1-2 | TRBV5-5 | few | CASSSDREEGYTF
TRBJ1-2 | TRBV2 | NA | CASRSLTRGYTF
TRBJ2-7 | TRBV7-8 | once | CASSLSPGGPLSSEQYF
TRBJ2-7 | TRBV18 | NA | CASSPPGLERYEQYF